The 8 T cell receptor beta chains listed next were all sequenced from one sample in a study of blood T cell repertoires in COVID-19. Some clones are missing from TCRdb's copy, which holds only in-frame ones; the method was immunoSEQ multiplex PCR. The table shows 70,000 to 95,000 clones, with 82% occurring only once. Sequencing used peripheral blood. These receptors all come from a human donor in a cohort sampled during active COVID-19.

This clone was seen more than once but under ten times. The CDR3 loop is CASSQGLSDTQYF. The CDR3 DNA reads as TGTGCCAGCAGCCAGGGACTTTCAGATACGCAGTATTTT. The chain uses TRBV7-3 and TRBJ2-3, with a possible D match to TRBD2 (6 bases). The germline V and J ends were trimmed by 5 bases and 4 bases, with 10 bases remaining between them. The CDR3 sequence is 13 residues long. Germline CDR1 is SGHTA and CDR2 is FQGTGA.

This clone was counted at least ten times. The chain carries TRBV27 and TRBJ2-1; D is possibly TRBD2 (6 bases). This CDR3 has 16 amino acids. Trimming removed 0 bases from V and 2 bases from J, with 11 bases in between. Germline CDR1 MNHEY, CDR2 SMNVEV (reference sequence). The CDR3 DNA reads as TGTGCCAGCAGTTTATCGAGGCGGGGAGCCTACAATGAGCAGTTCTTC. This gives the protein CASSLSRRGAYNEQFF.

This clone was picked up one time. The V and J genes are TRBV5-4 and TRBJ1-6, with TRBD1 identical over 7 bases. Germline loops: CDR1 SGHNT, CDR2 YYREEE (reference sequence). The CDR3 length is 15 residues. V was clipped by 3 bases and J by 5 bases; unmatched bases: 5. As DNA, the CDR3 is TGTGCCAGCAGCTCCCTGGGACAGCATAATTCACCCCTCCACTTT. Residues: CASSSLGQHNSPLHF.

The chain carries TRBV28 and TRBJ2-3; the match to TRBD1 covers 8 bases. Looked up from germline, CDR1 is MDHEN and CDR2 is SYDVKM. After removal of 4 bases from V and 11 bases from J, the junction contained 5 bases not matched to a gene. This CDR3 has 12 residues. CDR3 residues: CASSSGGRVQYF. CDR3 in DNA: TGTGCCAGCAGTTCAGGGGGCCGTGTGCAGTATTTT. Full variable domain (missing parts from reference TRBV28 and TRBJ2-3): DVKVTQSSRYLVKRTGEKVFLECVQDMDHENMFWYRQDPGLGLRLIYFSYDVKMKEKGDIPEGYSVSREKKERFSLILESASTNQTSMYLCASSSGGRVQYFGPGTRLTVL.

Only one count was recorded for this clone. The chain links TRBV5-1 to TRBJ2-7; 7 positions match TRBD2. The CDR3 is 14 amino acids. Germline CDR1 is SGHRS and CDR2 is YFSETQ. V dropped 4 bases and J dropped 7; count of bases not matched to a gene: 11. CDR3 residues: CASSVTGGSLEQYF. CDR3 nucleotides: TGCGCCAGCAGCGTAACGGGGGGATCGCTAGAGCAGTACTTC.

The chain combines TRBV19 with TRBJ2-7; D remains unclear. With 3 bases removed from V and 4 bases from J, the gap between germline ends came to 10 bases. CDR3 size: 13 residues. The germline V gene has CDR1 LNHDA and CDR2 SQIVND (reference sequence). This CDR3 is CASSMNSRYEQYF. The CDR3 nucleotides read TGTGCCAGTAGTATGAATAGTCGGTACGAGCAGTACTTC.

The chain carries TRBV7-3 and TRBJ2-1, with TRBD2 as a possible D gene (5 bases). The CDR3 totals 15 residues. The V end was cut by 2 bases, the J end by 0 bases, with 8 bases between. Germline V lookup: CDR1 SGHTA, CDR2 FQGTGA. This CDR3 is CASSLRGASYNEQFF. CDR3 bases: TGTGCCAGCAGCTTACGGGGTGCCTCCTACAATGAGCAGTTCTTC.

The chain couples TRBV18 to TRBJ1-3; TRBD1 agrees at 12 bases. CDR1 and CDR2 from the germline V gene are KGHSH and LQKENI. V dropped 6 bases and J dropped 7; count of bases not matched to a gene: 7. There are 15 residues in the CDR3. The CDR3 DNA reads TGTGCCAGCTCGTACACGGGACAGGGGGCGAACACCATATATTTT. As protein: CASSYTGQGANTIYF.